This T cell receptor (beta chain) is from a study of breast tumors, draining lymph nodes, adjacent tissues. Via MiXCR, TCRdb re-called the multiplex PCR reads, giving one row per CDR3 protein. The table lists approximately 180,000 distinct CDR3 sequences, 30% to 40% of them singletons. For this clonotype: Its target is unknown.

General study results and limits: Findings are consistent with lymph node origin and intratumoral expansion of most tumor T cells. Luminal-like breast cancer showed significantly higher tumor–nontumor repertoire similarity than basal-like.

The CDR3 contains 15 residues. Trimming removed 4 bases at V and 2 bases at J, with 9 bases between. In germline, CDR1 is SNHLY, CDR2 FYNNEI. Breast cancer patients provided tissue from their axillary draining lymph nodes. The origin of this receptor is a female donor with breast cancer. Some clones in this sample may be carry-over from other donors' samples. The sequenced sample was axillary lymph node tissue. The rearrangement joins TRBV2 to TRBJ2-6, with D maybe TRBD1 (6 bases). The CDR3 spells CASSARGAGANVLTF. The CDR3 coding sequence is TGTGCCAGCAGTGCCAGGGGCGCTGGGGCCAACGTCCTGACTTTC. The whole variable domain, remainder taken from reference TRBV2 and TRBJ2-6, is EPEVTQTPSHQVTQMGQEVILRCVPISNHLYFYWYRQILGQKVEFLVSFYNNEISEKSEIFDDQFSVERPDGSNFTLKIRSTKLEDSAMYFCASSARGAGANVLTFGAGSRLTVL.